The sequence of this T cell receptor beta chain was determined in a study of beta chain features in type 1 diabetes. About the study: The examined sorted cells totaled 85 million to 120 million across samples. Study-level findings and limits: In every one of the four CD4+ subsets, TCRB CDR3s were moderately but significantly shorter in Type 1 diabetes patients. At VDJ recombination sites, type 1 diabetes patients had fewer insertions and more deleted nucleotides.

As to this clone: Its antigen remains unidentified.

It was via CD45RO/CCR7/CD25/CD127/CD95/CD27 that CD4+ naive, central memory, regulatory and stem cell-like memory cells were sorted. Trimming took 5 bases from V and 2 from J, leaving 15 bases between them. The CDR3 extends over 16 amino acids. Germline V gives CDR1 SGHTA, CDR2 FQGNSA. Sequenced material consisted of expressed TCRB transcripts (all of the isolated RNA was reverse transcribed). Some clones are missing from TCRdb's copy, which holds only in-frame ones; the method was immunoSEQ multiplex PCR. The profile shows 300,000 to 400,000 clones, 6.5% to 10% of them singletons. Sequencing input: central memory CD4+ T cells from blood. The chain is built from TRBV7-2 and TRBJ2-2; D gene ambiguous. The receptor was isolated from a woman under 30 in good health. CDR3 sequence: CASSPRSNFNTGELFF. The CDR3 bases are TGTGCCAGCAGCCCGCGGTCCAACTTCAACACCGGGGAGCTGTTTTTT.